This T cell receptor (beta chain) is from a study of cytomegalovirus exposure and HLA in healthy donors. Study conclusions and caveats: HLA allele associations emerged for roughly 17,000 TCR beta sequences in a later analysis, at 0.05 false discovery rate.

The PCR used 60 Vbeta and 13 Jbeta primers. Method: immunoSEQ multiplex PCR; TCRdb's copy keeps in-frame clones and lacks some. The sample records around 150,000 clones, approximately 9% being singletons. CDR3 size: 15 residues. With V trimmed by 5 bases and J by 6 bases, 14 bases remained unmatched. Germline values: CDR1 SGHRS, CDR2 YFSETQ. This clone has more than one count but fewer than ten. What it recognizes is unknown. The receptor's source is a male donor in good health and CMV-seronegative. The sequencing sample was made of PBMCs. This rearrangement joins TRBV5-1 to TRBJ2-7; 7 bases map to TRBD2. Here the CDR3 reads CASSDGGSPTGEQYF. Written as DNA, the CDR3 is TGCGCCAGCAGTGACGGCGGGAGCCCGACGGGCGAGCAGTACTTC. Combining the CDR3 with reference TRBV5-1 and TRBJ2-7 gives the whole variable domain KAGVTQTPRYLIKTRGQQVTLSCSPISGHRSVSWYQQTPGQGLQFLFEYFSETQRNKGNFPGRFSGRQFSNSRSEMNVSTLELGDSALYLCASSDGGSPTGEQYFGPGTRLTVT.